The source of this TCR beta chain is a study of cytomegalovirus exposure and HLA in healthy donors. Study in general: Membership in the Caucasian-associated ancestry cluster was found for about 84% of approximately 430 genotyped donors. General study findings and limits: A missense variant in DCLRE1C was later tied to TCR beta V- and J-gene trimming. Later analysis showed TCR association rates varying by HLA locus, highest for DRB1 and lowest for HLA-C.

The CDR3 has 16 residues. Unmatched junction bases numbered 6, after V lost 5 bases and J lost 1 base. Germline V lookup: CDR1 SEHNR, CDR2 FQNEAQ (reference sequence). As to this clone: Antigen unknown.

The PCR was carried out with 60 Vbeta primers and 13 Jbeta primers. This table comes from immunoSEQ multiplex PCR, and its TCRdb copy is limited to in-frame clones, with some not included. The sample has around 120,000 clones; around 60% are singletons. The sample was PBMCs. The genes are TRBV7-9 and TRBJ1-5; 9 bases line up with TRBD1. This receptor was taken from a man in his thirties or forties in good health and CMV-seropositive. The CDR3 nucleotides are TGTGCCAGCAGCCGGTGGGACAGGGAAAGCAATCAGCCCCAGCATTTT. This codes for CASSRWDRESNQPQHF. The entire variable domain, with the rest obtained from reference TRBV7-9 and TRBJ1-5, is as follows: DTGVSQNPRHKITKRGQNVTFRCDPISEHNRLYWYRQTLGQGPEFLTYFQNEAQLEKSRLLSDRFSAERPKGSFSTLEIQRTEQGDSAMYLCASSRWDRESNQPQHFGDGTRLSIL.